Following are 12 T cell receptor beta chains from one sample sequenced in a study of blood T cell repertoires in COVID-19. Produced via immunoSEQ multiplex PCR; TCRdb's table is partial and in-frame only. The data contain fewer than 200,000 clones, about 85% of them singletons. Sequenced: peripheral blood. The receptors derive from a man aged 55 to 70 who had recovered from COVID-19.

The chain uses TRBV2 and TRBJ2-1; 7 bases align to TRBD2. From germline, CDR1 is SNHLY and CDR2 FYNNEI. Trimming removed 6 bases from V and 2 bases from J; junction bases left unmatched: 10. The CDR3 runs 16 residues. The CDR3 loop reads CASSPSVGGTYNEQFF. The DNA for the CDR3 is TGTGCCAGCAGCCCCTCCGTGGGAGGGACCTACAATGAGCAGTTCTTC.

As DNA, the CDR3 is TGTGCCAGCGGGAAATGGGAGGGGGGTACAGATACGCAGTATTTT. Amino acids: CASGKWEGGTDTQYF. This rearrangement joins TRBV7-9 to TRBJ2-3; D is possibly TRBD2 (7 bases). The V end was cut by 8 bases, the J end by 3 bases, with 18 bases between. This CDR3 has 15 amino acids. Germline V gives CDR1 SEHNR, CDR2 FQNEAQ (reference sequence).

CDR3 in DNA: TGTGCCAGCAGTGCCGTCGGACAGGCAGGGTACGAGCAGTACTTC. It yields the protein CASSAVGQAGYEQYF. This chain connects TRBV2 to TRBJ2-7; 7 bases map to TRBD1. Germline V gene data show CDR1 as SNHLY and CDR2 as FYNNEI. The CDR3 consists of 15 residues. V trimming: 4 bases; J trimming: 4 bases; junction bases outside the gene matches: 10.

This clone was counted only a few times. The chain uses TRBV3-1 (or the pseudogene TRBV3-2) and TRBJ2-5, with a tentative D call TRBD2 (5 bases). Trimming took 1 base from V and 9 from J, leaving 9 bases between them. Germline V gene data show CDR1 as LGHDT and CDR2 as YNNKEL (reference sequence). The CDR3 sequence is 12 residues long. The CDR3 region has the DNA TGTGCCAGCAGCCAAGGTTTCGGGGCCCAGTACTTC. Translated: CASSQGFGAQYF.

This clone was recorded many times. The chain carries TRBV29-1 and TRBJ2-3, with 12 bases that match TRBD1. There are 14 residues in the CDR3. Germline assignment: CDR1 SQVTM and CDR2 ANQGSEA. Unmatched junction bases numbered 2, after V lost 3 bases and J lost 4 bases. The CDR3 sequence: CSVEGQGASDTQYF. The CDR3 region has the DNA TGCAGCGTTGAGGGACAGGGGGCCTCAGATACGCAGTATTTT.

The J gene is TRBJ2-1, the V gene TRBV7-8; 11 nucleotides align to TRBD2. The CDR3 contains 14 residues. CDR1 is SGHVS, CDR2 FQNEAQ, per germline. Germline trimming cut 8 bases from V and 9 bases from J; bases unmatched to any gene: 9. The DNA of the CDR3 is TGTGCCAGCTCGACTAGCGGGGCCGAGGGTGAGCAGTTCTTC. Encoded protein: CASSTSGAEGEQFF.

The chain joins TRBV5-4 to TRBJ2-7; TRBD1 matches at 8 bases. Germline loops: CDR1 SGHNT, CDR2 YYREEE (reference sequence). Trimming at V came to 3 bases and at J to 4 bases, leaving 6 bases not matched to a gene. This CDR3 comprises 14 residues. The CDR3 DNA reads as TGTGCCAGCAGCTGGGGGGACAGGCGGTACGAGCAGTACTTC. It encodes CASSWGDRRYEQYF.

V usage is TRBV19 and J usage is TRBJ2-1, with a tentative D call TRBD2 (6 bases). Trimming removed 1 base at V and 3 bases at J, with 16 bases between. The CDR3 is 17 residues long. Germline V CDR1 and CDR2: LNHDA, SQIVND (reference sequence). This CDR3 reads CASSIAGGMGIYNEQFF. In DNA, the CDR3 is TGTGCCAGTAGTATAGCTGGCGGGATGGGGATCTACAATGAGCAGTTCTTC. The full variable domain, in which reference TRBV19 and TRBJ2-1 provide the parts outside the CDR3, is DGGITQSPKYLFRKEGQNVTLSCEQNLNHDAMYWYRQDPGQGLRLIYYSQIVNDFQKGDIAEGYSVSREKKESFPLTVTSAQKNPTAFYLCASSIAGGMGIYNEQFFGPGTRLTVL.

The chain is built from TRBV2 and TRBJ2-5, with 10 bases matching TRBD2. The length of the CDR3 is 14 residues. V was clipped by 7 bases and J by 5 bases; unmatched bases: 7. Germline assignment: CDR1 SNHLY and CDR2 FYNNEI. CDR3 sequence: CASTPAGGRETQYF. CDR3 coding DNA: TGTGCCAGCACACCAGCGGGGGGGCGGGAGACCCAGTACTTC.

V and J are TRBV5-6 and TRBJ1-1; D may be TRBD1 (5 bases). V was trimmed by 1 base and J by 3 bases, leaving 10 bases between them. The length of the CDR3 is 14 residues. Germline-derived CDR1 and CDR2 are SGHDT and YYEEEE. CDR3 residues: CASSLIGADTEAFF. In DNA, the CDR3 is TGTGCCAGCAGCTTGATAGGGGCGGACACTGAAGCTTTCTTT.

The chain uses TRBV9 and TRBJ1-4; TRBD1 aligns across 8 bases. V was clipped by 8 bases and J by 7 bases; unmatched bases: 13. The CDR3 extends over 15 amino acids. From germline, CDR1 is SGDLS and CDR2 YYNGEE. The CDR3: CASSGGAGYSEKLFF. In nucleotides, the CDR3 is TGTGCCAGTTCAGGGGGCGCGGGGTATAGTGAAAAACTGTTTTTT.

The rearrangement uses TRBV9 and TRBJ2-7; 7 bases are shared with TRBD1. Losses at the gene ends were 3 bases for V and 0 bases for J; bases not matched to a gene: 3. Germline-derived CDR1 and CDR2 are SGDLS and YYNGEE. The CDR3 spans 14 residues. Here the CDR3 reads CASSETGSSYEQYF. CDR3 nucleotide sequence: TGTGCCAGCAGCGAGACAGGGAGCTCCTACGAGCAGTACTTC.